What follows is one T cell receptor (beta chain) and its context. Its specificity is unknown. Sample time point: week 47, end of study. Every single dose of the vaccine, 300 ug of mutant IDH1 20-mer peptide, came with topical imiquimod. This specimen comes from a study of a mutant IDH1 vaccine in newly diagnosed glioma. Sequencing used immunoSEQ multiplex PCR; TCRdb keeps in-frame clones, though not all of them. Of some 62,000 clones listed, 80% to 85% are singletons. Germline V gene sequence: CDR1 SEHNR, CDR2 FQNEAQ (reference sequence). J gave up 0 bases and V 5 bases, and 10 bases lay outside the gene matches. The CDR3 extends over 17 amino acids.

The chain combines TRBV7-9 with TRBJ1-1, with 9 bases lining up with TRBD1. This sample comprised PBMCs, obtained from a glioma patient whose treatment included an IDH1 peptide vaccine. This clonotype was sampled from a young man with glioma. The DNA for the CDR3 is TGTGCCAGCAGCAAAGGGACAGGGAGCTTGATGAACACTGAAGCTTTCTTT. This encodes CASSKGTGSLMNTEAFF.